This T cell receptor (beta chain) was captured by sequencing in a study of T cells after somatic rescue of genetic block. The germline CDR1 and CDR2 sequences are SGHKS and YYEKEE (reference sequence). V lost 3 bases and J lost 0, with 13 bases in between. CDR3 size: 16 residues. Libraries were prepared by immunoSEQ multiplex PCR; TCRdb keeps only in-frame clonotypes and omits some of them. Among about 110,000 clones, 75% to 95% were seen once, and the ten largest hold more than 1.4%. The chain couples TRBV5-5 to TRBJ1-3; perhaps TRBD1 as D (5 bases). The TCR was taken from a woman aged 18-30 years. The sample taken for sequencing was peripheral blood mononuclear cells (PBMCs). CDR3: CASSSDSQSSGNTIYF. CDR3 sequence (DNA): TGTGCCAGCAGCTCAGACAGCCAGAGCTCTGGAAACACCATATATTTT.